This T cell receptor (beta chain) was captured in a study of control samples from healthy donors and cancer patients (dated by TCRdb to about 2020). A word on this clone: It has no known antigen specificity. Base qualities are missing; no much larger clone stands one base away.

Library preparation employed the immunoSEQ multiplex PCR assay. As stored in TCRdb, this immuneACCESS dataset retains in-frame rearrangements with V and J assigned. A fraction of the clones does not appear; measured against another copy, unresolved V genes explain less than half of the discrepancy, and the remainder lacks a known reason. Across this sample there are 170,000 or so clones, with roughly 91% seen only once. The ten most abundant clones make up around 1.6% of the sample. This clonotype was obtained from a man between 18 and 35 years old in good health. Sequenced sample: blood.

DNA sequence: TGTGCCACGGAGAAACAGGGGTATGGCTACACCTTC. Translated, it reads CATEKQGYGYTF. The chain is made from TRBV24-1 and TRBJ1-2, with 7 bases in between that match TRBD1. The germline V gene provides CDR1 KGHDR and CDR2 SFDVKD. The CDR3 spans 12 residues, from the cysteine through the phenylalanine. This entry keeps only the CDR3 DNA: 36 bases, framed from base 1. Compared with germline, V lacks 10 bases and J lacks 5 bases; bases without a gene match: 6.